This note documents a single T cell receptor beta chain sequence. This clone has just a few counts. Which antigen it targets is not known. Base qualities are not at hand, and no much larger clone is one base apart. The CDR1 and CDR2 encoded by the germline V gene (reference sequence) are MNHEY and SMNVEV. The germline ends are 8 bases apart after V is trimmed by 5 bases and J by 0 bases. There are 13 amino acids in the CDR3, from cysteine to phenylalanine inclusive. Only the CDR3 portion is preserved as DNA: 39 bases, with reading frame beginning at the first base. The collaborating institutions used their own protocols to collect whole blood in K2EDTA tubes. For TCRbeta analysis, collaborators shipped samples in one of three forms: frozen whole blood, isolated PBMCs, or DNA extracted from either of those sample types. The immunoSEQ Assay, a bias-controlled multiplex PCR, was used to amplify TCRbeta CDR3 regions from genomic DNA. Concerning the study's data processing: The number of nucleated cells in each sample was estimated from the amplification of reference gene primers within the assay. To quantify the absolute abundance of each unique TCRbeta CDR3 rearrangement, sequence reads were collapsed and filtered. For each sample, productive Simpson clonality was calculated as the square root of Simpson's diversity index over productive rearrangements. The immuneACCESS repertoire file appears here via TCRdb, limited to in-frame rearrangements. These files lack a portion of the clones; in checked studies, under half of the deficit traces to unresolved V genes, and the cause of the others is not known. V, J and clone size were drawn from that table, and D and trimming were deduced from the DNA. Within this sample are 100,000 or so clones, with 70% to 90% of them counted one time only. The top ten constitute more than 10% of the sample.

The sample comes from a study of blood T cell repertoires in COVID-19 (dated by TCRdb to between 2020 and 2021). Regarding the complete study: Samples covering the acute and convalescent phases of COVID-19 were provided by collaborators in the United States, Italy and Spain. Sample metadata almost always included a de-identified subject ID, COVID-19 status, age in years and sex. A freely available public database, intended as a resource for researchers studying the immune response to SARS-CoV-2, is where the repertoires were released. Where HLA class I and class II types were available, the types were taken from metadata supplied by the sample provider, not from assay-based typing. Samples came from the ongoing ImmuneRACE study (first 160 participants) plus 1,254 subjects from 6 global collaborators. Subjects who had been exposed to COVID-19, were actively infected with it, or had recovered from it provided the deeply sampled blood TCRbeta repertoires that made up the dataset. The prospective study material was composed of cDNA or gDNA derived from T cells, B-cell-depleted T cells, or PBMCs. Overall study results and their limits: The amount of clinical and demographic metadata varied by source and participant and was provided uncurated.

Recombination linked TRBV27 to TRBJ2-7; 6 matching bases give a weak D call of TRBD2. The source is a human donor in a cohort sampled during active COVID-19. The sequencing sample was made of peripheral blood. The nucleotides read TGTGCCAGCAGTCACGGGAGCTCCTACGAGCAGTACTTC. It is translated as CASSHGSSYEQYF.